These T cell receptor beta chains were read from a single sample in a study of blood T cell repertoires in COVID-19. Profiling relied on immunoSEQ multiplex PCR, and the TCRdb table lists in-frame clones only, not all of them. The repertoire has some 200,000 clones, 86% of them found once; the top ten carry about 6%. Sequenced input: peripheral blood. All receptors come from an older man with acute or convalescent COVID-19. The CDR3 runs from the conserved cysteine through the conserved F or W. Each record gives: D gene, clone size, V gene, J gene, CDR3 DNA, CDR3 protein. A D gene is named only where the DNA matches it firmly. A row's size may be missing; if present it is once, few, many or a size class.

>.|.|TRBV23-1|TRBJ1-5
TGCGCCAGCAGTCAATCGGGGTCACGGGGAATAAGCAATCAGCCCCAGCATTTT
CASSQSGSRGISNQPQHF
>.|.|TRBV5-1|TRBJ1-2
TGCGCCAGCAGCTTTACAGGGTCTGACTATGGCTACACCTTC
CASSFTGSDYGYTF
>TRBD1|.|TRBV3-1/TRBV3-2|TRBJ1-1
TGTGCCAGCAGCTCCAAGATGCAGGGGGGCGACACTGAAGCTTTCTTT
CASSSKMQGGDTEAFF
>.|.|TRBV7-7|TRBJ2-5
TGTGCCAGCAGCCTCGGAGGGGTGGCAATCGAGACCCAGTACTTC
CASSLGGVAIETQYF
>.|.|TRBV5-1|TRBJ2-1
TGCGCCAGCAGCTTGGTGACAGCTTCCTACAATGAGCAGTTCTTC
CASSLVTASYNEQFF
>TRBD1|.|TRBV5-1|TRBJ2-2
TGCGCCAGCAGCTTGGTACCCGGGACAGGGGTTAACACCGGGGAGCTGTTTTTT
CASSLVPGTGVNTGELFF
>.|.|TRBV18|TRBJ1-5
TGTGCCAGCTCACCGGGACAAGCCAGCAATCAGCCCCAGCATTTT
CASSPGQASNQPQHF
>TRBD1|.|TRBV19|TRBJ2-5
TGTGCCAGTAGTTCCGCGGGACAGGGCCAAGAGACCCAGTACTTC
CASSSAGQGQETQYF
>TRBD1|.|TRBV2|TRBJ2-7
TGTGCCAGCAGTGAAGGGCTGGGGACAGGGGGCGCGTACGAGCAGTACTTC
CASSEGLGTGGAYEQYF
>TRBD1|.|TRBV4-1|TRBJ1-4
TGCGCCAGCAGCCAAGATTGGGGGACAGGGAATAATGAAAAACTGTTTTTT
CASSQDWGTGNNEKLFF
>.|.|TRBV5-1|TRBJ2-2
TGCGCCAGCAGCTTGGCCGGGACACCCAACACCGAGGAGCTGTTTTTT
CASSLAGTPNTEELFF
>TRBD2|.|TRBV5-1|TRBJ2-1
TGCGCCAGCAGCTTGGCCTCTTCTAGCGGGAGGAAACCTTACAATGAGCAGTTCTTC
CASSLASSSGRKPYNEQFF
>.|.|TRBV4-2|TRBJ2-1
TGTGCCAGCAGCCAAGAAGGCGGAAGCTCCTACAATGAGCAGTTCTTC
CASSQEGGSSYNEQFF
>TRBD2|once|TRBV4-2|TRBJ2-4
TGTGCCAGCAGCCAAGTCGCGGGAGACCCCAAAAACATTCAGTACTTC
CASSQVAGDPKNIQYF
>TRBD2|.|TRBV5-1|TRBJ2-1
TGCGCCAGCAGCGAGGAGGGACTAGCGTCCTACAATGAGCAGTTCTTC
CASSEEGLASYNEQFF
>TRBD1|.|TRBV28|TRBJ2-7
TGTGCCAGCAGTTTCGACAGGGTAGTCGAGCAGTACTTC
CASSFDRVVEQYF